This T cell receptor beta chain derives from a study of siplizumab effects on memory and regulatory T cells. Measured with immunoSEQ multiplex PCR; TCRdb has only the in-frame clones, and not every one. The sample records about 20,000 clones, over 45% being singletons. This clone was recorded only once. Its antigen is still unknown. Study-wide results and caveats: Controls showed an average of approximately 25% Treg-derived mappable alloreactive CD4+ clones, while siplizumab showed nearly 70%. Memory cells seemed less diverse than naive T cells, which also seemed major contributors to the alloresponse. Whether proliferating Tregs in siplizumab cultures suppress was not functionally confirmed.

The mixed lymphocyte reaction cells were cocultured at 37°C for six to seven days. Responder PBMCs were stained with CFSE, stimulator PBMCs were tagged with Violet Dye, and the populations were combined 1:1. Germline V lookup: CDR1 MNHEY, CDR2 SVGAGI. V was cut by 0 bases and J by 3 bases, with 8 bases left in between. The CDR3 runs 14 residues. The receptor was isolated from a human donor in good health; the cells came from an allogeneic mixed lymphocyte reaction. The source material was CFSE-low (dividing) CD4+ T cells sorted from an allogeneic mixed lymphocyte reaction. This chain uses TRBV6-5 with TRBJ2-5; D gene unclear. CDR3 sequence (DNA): TGTGCCAGCAGTTACTCTTACCTCGAAGAGACCCAGTACTTC. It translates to CASSYSYLEETQYF.